This TCR beta chain comes out of a study of beta chain features in type 1 diabetes. Overall study findings and caveats: Any HLA type influence on TCRB rearrangement was left unresolved here.

V was shortened by 8 bases and J by 0 bases, with 5 bases between the two germline ends. The CDR3 extends over 12 amino acids. Germline assignment: CDR1 MDHEN and CDR2 SYDVKM. This clone was found a few times. Antigen specificity is unknown. Additional DNA sequences in this sample encode the identical CDR3. The whole isolated RNA underwent reverse transcription, so sequencing captured expressed TCRB transcripts. Repertoires were generated with immunoSEQ multiplex PCR, while TCRdb's copy carries only in-frame clones and drops some. The repertoire holds around 300,000 clones, with 8% as singletons. This sequence joins TRBV28 and TRBJ1-5; no definite D call. The receptor's source is a woman aged 18 to 35 in good health. Sequences were obtained from central memory CD4+ T cells from blood. The CDR3 protein is CASRASNQPQHF. CDR3 DNA sequence: TGTGCCAGCCGCGCTAGCAATCAGCCCCAGCATTTT.